The clone carrying this T cell receptor (beta chain) was counted a few times. RNA transcripts provided the source from which TCR beta CDR3 regions were amplified. Initially, a first-round RT-PCR of the TCR CDR3 employed the HTBI primer set. TCRdb re-derived calls from the multiplex PCR reads in MiXCR, one entry per CDR3 protein. Of 350,000 to 450,000 distinct CDR3 sequences listed, approximately 14% are singletons. The data stem from a study of T cells in Graves' hyperthyroidism and ophthalmopathy. Trimming took 5 bases from V and 2 from J, leaving 15 bases between them. CDR1 is SGHRS and CDR2 is YFSETQ in the germline V gene. The CDR3 has 15 residues.

The chain links TRBV5-1 to TRBJ2-3; D may be TRBD2 (5 bases). Sample: blood. The receptor comes from a woman aged 60-75 years with Graves' hyperthyroidism. CDR3 nucleotide sequence: TGCGCCAGCAGTCTACTAGAGGACTTCACAGATACGCAGTATTTT. As protein: CASSLLEDFTDTQYF.